The entry below gives a single T cell receptor (beta chain) sequence along with its context. Its target is not known. CDR1 and CDR2 from the germline V gene are SEHNR and FQNEAQ (reference sequence). The CDR3 spans 15 residues. V was clipped by 5 bases and J by 1 base; unmatched bases: 3. Some clones are missing from TCRdb's copy, which holds only in-frame ones; the method was immunoSEQ multiplex PCR. This table holds about 1,500 clones, more than 70% found once. This sample is drawn from a study of immune cell composition in non-small cell lung cancer. The study's findings and limits: Tumour TCR-beta clonality showed no significant link to smoking pack-years.

The gene calls are TRBV7-9 and TRBJ1-3, with TRBD1 identical over 9 bases. This TCR derives from a human donor with non-small cell lung cancer. Input material: lung tumor tissue. The CDR3 DNA is TGTGCCAGCAGCAAACAGGGGGCTTCTGGAAACACCATATATTTT. Translating it yields CASSKQGASGNTIYF.